Given below is one T cell receptor (beta chain) in context. TCRdb's table, derived via immunoSEQ multiplex PCR, lists solely in-frame clones and lacks some. The sample lists tens of thousands of clones, around 80% occurring once. Unmatched junction bases numbered 6, after V lost 5 bases and J lost 2 bases. Germline V gene sequence: CDR1 SGHTA, CDR2 FQGNSA. There are 14 residues in the CDR3. This specimen comes from a study of blood T cell repertoires in COVID-19. The chain combines TRBV7-2 with TRBJ2-7, with 7 bases identical to TRBD1. This clonotype was obtained from a woman aged 80 or over with active or convalescent COVID-19. Sequencing used peripheral blood. As DNA, the CDR3 is TGTGCCAGCAGCAGAAGACAGGGACCCTACGAGCAGTACTTC. Amino acid sequence: CASSRRQGPYEQYF.